Listed here are 21 T cell receptor beta chains from one sample, sequenced in a study of T cell changes during pregnancy in multiple sclerosis. Using immunoSEQ multiplex PCR, the repertoire was profiled, and TCRdb retains in-frame clones only, with some absent. The sample has 40,000 to 60,000 clones, about 91% seen once. The sequencing used CD8+ T cells from peripheral blood mononuclear cells, collected in the second trimester of pregnancy. All receptors derive from a female donor with multiple sclerosis, enrolled in a pregnancy study.

The V call is TRBV9, the J call TRBJ1-2, with D unresolved. The CDR3 runs 11 residues. V dropped 3 bases and J dropped 8 bases, with 8 bases sitting between them. Looked up from germline, CDR1 is SGDLS and CDR2 is YYNGEE. In DNA form, the CDR3 reads TGTGCCAGCAGCGCGGGGTGGGGCTACACCTTC. Its protein product is CASSAGWGYTF.

This sequence joins TRBV9 and TRBJ2-7, with TRBD2 matching 10 bases. CDR3 length: 15 amino acids. CDR1 and CDR2 from the germline V gene are SGDLS and YYNGEE. Losses at the gene ends were 0 bases for V and 2 bases for J; bases not matched to a gene: 2. CDR3 protein: CASSVGTSGTYEQYF. The CDR3 region has the DNA TGTGCCAGCAGCGTAGGGACTAGCGGCACCTACGAGCAGTACTTC.

V gene TRBV11-2 combines with J gene TRBJ2-7; 7 bases line up with TRBD2. The CDR3 has 15 residues. Germline V gene sequence: CDR1 SGHAT, CDR2 FQNNGV. J was trimmed by 7 bases and V by 5 bases; bases with no gene match: 14. CDR3 residues: CASSLPWGLPREQYF. CDR3 sequence (DNA): TGTGCCAGCAGCCTCCCCTGGGGACTACCACGGGAGCAGTACTTC.

This chain links TRBV19 with TRBJ1-1, with D possibly being TRBD1 (5 bases). Germline V gene data show CDR1 as LNHDA and CDR2 as SQIVND (reference sequence). The CDR3 runs 14 residues. Trimming shortened V by 4 bases and J by 3 bases, and 12 bases separated the two germline ends. CDR3 loop: CASSKTGKDTEAFF. As DNA, the CDR3 is TGTGCCAGTAGTAAAACAGGCAAGGACACTGAAGCTTTCTTT.

The rearrangement uses TRBV27 and TRBJ1-4, with 7 bases identical to TRBD1. Germline CDR1 reads MNHEY; CDR2 reads SMNVEV (reference sequence). The CDR3 covers 15 residues. V shed 5 bases and J 0 bases; nucleotides not matched to a gene: 3. CDR3 in DNA: TGTGCCAGCAGTCCGGGGACAGCAACTAATGAAAAACTGTTTTTT. Translation: CASSPGTATNEKLFF.

The chain employs TRBV5-6 and TRBJ2-1; D remains ambiguous. Germline CDR1 and CDR2: SGHDT and YYEEEE. V lost 0 bases to trimming and J lost 9 bases, with 7 bases between them. The CDR3 is made up of 12 amino acids. CDR3 amino acids: CASSLGSSEQFF. CDR3 DNA: TGTGCCAGCAGCTTGGGTTCCTCTGAGCAGTTCTTC. Looking up the rest from reference TRBV5-6 and TRBJ2-1 gives the full variable domain: DAGVTQSPTHLIKTRGQQVTLRCSPKSGHDTVSWYQQALGQGPQFIFQYYEEEERQRGNFPDRFSGHQFPNYSSELNVNALLLGDSALYLCASSLGSSEQFFGPGTRLTVL.

This clone was seen only once. V and J are TRBV9 and TRBJ2-2; 7 bases align to TRBD2. The CDR3 loop spans 14 amino acids. The trim removed 4 bases at V and 7 bases at J, leaving 7 bases unmatched. Germline V gives CDR1 SGDLS, CDR2 YYNGEE. The chain's CDR3 is CASSFGGGGGELFF. For the CDR3, the DNA is TGTGCCAGCAGCTTTGGGGGGGGTGGCGGGGAGCTGTTTTTT.

V usage is TRBV10-3 and J usage is TRBJ1-4, with 7 bases lining up with TRBD1. The germline V gene encodes CDR1 ENHRY and CDR2 SYGVKD. The CDR3 sequence is 14 residues long. V lost 4 bases, J lost 4 bases, and 3 bases stayed unmatched. CDR3 loop: CAISGGTDNEKLFF. CDR3 nucleotide sequence: TGTGCCATCAGTGGAGGGACAGATAATGAAAAACTGTTTTTT.

V and J are TRBV7-9 and TRBJ2-2; 7 bases are a match to TRBD1. Germline V lookup: CDR1 SEHNR, CDR2 FQNEAQ (reference sequence). This CDR3 contains 16 residues. V was clipped by 4 bases and J by 5 bases; unmatched bases: 10. The CDR3 reads CASSSTGIGITGELFF. The CDR3 DNA is TGTGCCAGCAGCTCGACAGGGATAGGGATAACCGGGGAGCTGTTTTTT.

V and J are TRBV9 and TRBJ2-7, with D perhaps TRBD2 (7 bases). In germline, CDR1 is SGDLS, CDR2 YYNGEE. V was clipped by 3 bases and J by 4 bases, with 17 bases between them. The CDR3 length is 15 residues. The CDR3 region is CASSATGAGRYEQYF. The DNA for the CDR3 is TGTGCCAGCAGCGCGACAGGAGCGGGGAGGTACGAGCAGTACTTC.

CDR3 residues: CASSLEAGGVFGNTEAFF. CDR3 nucleotides: TGTGCCAGCAGCTTAGAAGCAGGGGGCGTTTTTGGTAACACTGAAGCTTTCTTT. The V gene is TRBV7-6, the J gene TRBJ1-1; 8 positions agree with TRBD1. The V segment lost 1 base and the J segment 2 bases; nucleotides outside the gene matches: 12. Germline V CDR1 and CDR2: SGHVS, FNYEAQ. This CDR3 region has 18 residues.

The sample holds a few counts of this clone. The chain combines TRBV6-6 with TRBJ1-1, with D unresolved. Germline V gives CDR1 MNHNY, CDR2 SVGAGI (reference sequence). The CDR3 spans 14 residues. Deletions cut 5 bases from V and 0 bases from J, with 10 bases between. CDR3 in DNA: TGTGCCAGCAGTCCCGGAGGAATGAACACTGAAGCTTTCTTT. Amino acids: CASSPGGMNTEAFF.

The genes are TRBV6-4 and TRBJ2-3, with D possibly TRBD1 on 5 matching bases. This CDR3 is built from 14 residues. Germline CDR1 MRHNA, CDR2 SNTAGT. V gave up 4 bases and J gave up 1 base, with 9 bases separating them. Written as DNA, the CDR3 is TGTGCCAGCAGTGCGGAAGGGGGCACAGATACGCAGTATTTT. Translation gives CASSAEGGTDTQYF.

The chain combines TRBV9 with TRBJ1-4; no reliable D call. Deletions cut 3 bases from V and 3 bases from J, with 12 bases between. The CDR3 consists of 15 residues. Per the germline V gene, CDR1 is SGDLS and CDR2 is YYNGEE. CDR3 region: CASSGSGGPNEKLFF. CDR3 nucleotide sequence: TGTGCCAGCAGCGGGTCCGGTGGGCCTAATGAAAAACTGTTTTTT. Drawing the rest from reference TRBV9 and TRBJ1-4, the complete variable domain is DSGVTQTPKHLITATGQRVTLRCSPRSGDLSVYWYQQSLDQGLQFLIQYYNGEERAKGNILERFSAQQFPDLHSELNLSSLELGDSALYFCASSGSGGPNEKLFFGSGTQLSVL.

The rearrangement links TRBV7-3 to TRBJ1-6; 7 nucleotides line up with TRBD1. Trimming took 5 bases from V and 0 from J; bases not matched to a gene: 4. Germline V CDR1 and CDR2: SGHTA, FQGTGA. CDR3 length: 16 residues. For the CDR3, the DNA is TGTGCCAGCAGCCTACAGGGGAGCTCCTATAATTCACCCCTCCACTTT. Protein sequence: CASSLQGSSYNSPLHF.

A note on this clone: An end of the junction differs from the germline gene, which may be a read error. This chain connects TRBV15 to TRBJ1-2, with D perhaps TRBD1 (6 bases). This CDR3 region has 11 residues. Germline CDR1 and CDR2: LNHNV and YYDKDF (reference sequence). The CDR3 loop reads CATSAPGQPAF. The CDR3 nucleotides read TGTGCCACCAGCGCCCCTGGACAGCCTGCGTTC.

The rearrangement joins TRBV2 to TRBJ2-5, with TRBD2 matching over 13 bases. Losses at the gene ends were 6 bases for V and 2 bases for J; bases not matched to a gene: 0. The germline gives CDR1 SNHLY, CDR2 FYNNEI. There are 14 residues in the CDR3. The CDR3, as DNA: TGTGCCAGCAGGGGACTAGCGGGACAAGAGACCCAGTACTTC. It encodes CASRGLAGQETQYF.

This clone was counted a single time. The chain recombines TRBV7-9 with TRBJ2-7; no reliable D call. Trimming removed 1 base from V and 5 bases from J, with 6 bases in between. CDR1 is SEHNR, CDR2 FQNEAQ, per germline (reference sequence). The CDR3 is 12 residues long. CDR3 region: CASSLGPDEQYF. CDR3 bases: TGTGCCAGCAGCTTAGGCCCAGACGAGCAGTACTTC.

The chain is built from TRBV7-9 and TRBJ2-7, with 7 positions matching TRBD1. V shed 5 bases and J 2 bases; nucleotides not matched to a gene: 6. Germline V gene sequence: CDR1 SEHNR, CDR2 FQNEAQ (reference sequence). The CDR3 is made up of 14 amino acids. The CDR3 region has the DNA TGTGCCAGCAGCGGCCGGGACAGTACCTACGAGCAGTACTTC. Translation gives CASSGRDSTYEQYF.

The V gene is TRBV9, the J gene TRBJ2-7, with D unresolved. The length of the CDR3 is 13 residues. Trimming took off 3 bases at V and 6 bases at J, with 13 bases between the two ends. Germline V CDR1 and CDR2: SGDLS, YYNGEE. The CDR3 here is CASSALGTGEQYF. In DNA form, the CDR3 reads TGTGCCAGCAGCGCGCTGGGTACGGGCGAGCAGTACTTC. Based on the CDR3 plus reference TRBV9 and TRBJ2-7, the full variable domain is DSGVTQTPKHLITATGQRVTLRCSPRSGDLSVYWYQQSLDQGLQFLIQYYNGEERAKGNILERFSAQQFPDLHSELNLSSLELGDSALYFCASSALGTGEQYFGPGTRLTVT.

The genes are TRBV5-1 and TRBJ2-2; D may be TRBD2 (5 bases). V was trimmed by 0 bases and J by 2 bases, leaving 14 bases between them. Per germline, CDR1 SGHRS and CDR2 YFSETQ. This CDR3 contains 17 residues. The CDR3 region is CASSLVGGGLNTGELFF. The DNA for the CDR3 is TGCGCCAGCAGCTTGGTGGGTGGCGGGCTCAACACCGGGGAGCTGTTTTTT. The whole variable domain, filled in from reference TRBV5-1 and TRBJ2-2, reads KAGVTQTPRYLIKTRGQQVTLSCSPISGHRSVSWYQQTPGQGLQFLFEYFSETQRNKGNFPGRFSGRQFSNSRSEMNVSTLELGDSALYLCASSLVGGGLNTGELFFGEGSRLTVL.